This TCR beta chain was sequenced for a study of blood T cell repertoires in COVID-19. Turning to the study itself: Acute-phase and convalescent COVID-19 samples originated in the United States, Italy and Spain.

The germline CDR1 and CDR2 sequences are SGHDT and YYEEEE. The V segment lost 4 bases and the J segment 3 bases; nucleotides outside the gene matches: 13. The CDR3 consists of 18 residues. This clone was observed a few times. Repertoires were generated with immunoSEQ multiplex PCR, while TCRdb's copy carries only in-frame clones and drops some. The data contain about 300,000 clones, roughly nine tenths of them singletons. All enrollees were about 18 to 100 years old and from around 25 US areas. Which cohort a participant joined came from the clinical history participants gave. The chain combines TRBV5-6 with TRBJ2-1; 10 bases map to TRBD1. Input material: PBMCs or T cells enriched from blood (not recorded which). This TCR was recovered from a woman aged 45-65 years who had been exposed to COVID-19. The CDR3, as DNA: TGTGCCAGCAGCCTAATCGGACAGGGGGGCCTCGACTACAATGAGCAGTTCTTC. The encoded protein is CASSLIGQGGLDYNEQFF.